Each of the 6 T cell receptor beta chains below was sequenced from the same sample in a study of T cell clonotyping in hematopoietic cell transplantation. Sequencing used immunoSEQ multiplex PCR; TCRdb keeps in-frame clones, though not all of them. The table includes under 9,000 clones, 85% to 90% detected once. The sample here was peripheral blood mononuclear cells, taken at the time of graft-versus-host disease after allogeneic stem cell transplant. The receptor source for this set is a male patient aged 60 to 75 who had an allogeneic stem cell transplant from a related donor, so the T cells may come from the graft donor. Some clones in this sample may be carry-over from other donors' samples.

This chain links TRBV10-1 with TRBJ1-5; D not certain. Germline-derived CDR1 and CDR2 are WNHNN and SYGVQD (reference sequence). Trimming left V 2 bases short and J 0 bases short, with 11 bases between. The CDR3 is 16 amino acids. The CDR3 reads CASSEDSTYSNQPQHF. In DNA form, the CDR3 reads TGCGCCAGCAGTGAGGATAGCACCTATAGCAATCAGCCCCAGCATTTT.

The chain recombines TRBV28 with TRBJ2-3; the D gene could be TRBD1 or TRBD2 (5 bases each). This CDR3 region has 15 residues. The germline V gene encodes CDR1 MDHEN and CDR2 SYDVKM. V lost 2 bases and J lost 1, with 10 bases in between. The CDR3 bases are TGTGCCAGCAGTTTAGGCGTGGGGGGCACAGATACGCAGTATTTT. Translated: CASSLGVGGTDTQYF.

CDR3 protein: CASSSPGQGVRSTNEKLFF. CDR3 in DNA: TGTGCCAGCAGTTCGCCGGGACAGGGGGTACGTTCAACTAATGAAAAACTGTTTTTT. The chain couples TRBV28 to TRBJ1-4; 11 bases are a match to TRBD1. The CDR3 totals 19 residues. The germline gives CDR1 MDHEN, CDR2 SYDVKM. The J segment lost 0 bases and the V segment lost 4 bases, leaving 10 bases of the junction unmatched.

The rearrangement links TRBV28 to TRBJ1-1; D remains unclear. This CDR3 spans 15 amino acids. Trimming took off 5 bases at V and 0 bases at J, with 13 bases between the two ends. The germline CDR1 and CDR2 sequences are MDHEN and SYDVKM. CDR3 loop: CASSTGGYLNTEAFF. CDR3 nucleotides: TGTGCCAGCAGTACTGGAGGTTATCTGAACACTGAAGCTTTCTTT.

V usage is TRBV28 and J usage is TRBJ1-1, with D perhaps TRBD1 (6 bases). CDR3 size: 13 residues. V was clipped by 6 bases and J by 3 bases, with 11 bases between them. Germline V gives CDR1 MDHEN, CDR2 SYDVKM. The CDR3 loop reads CASSRGRHTEAFF. The CDR3 DNA follows: TGTGCCAGCAGCAGGGGAAGGCACACTGAAGCTTTCTTT.

This clone was recorded only once. The V gene is TRBV9, the J gene TRBJ1-1; D is ambiguous. V was shortened by 6 bases and J by 5 bases, with 11 bases between the two germline ends. CDR3 length: 12 amino acids. Germline CDR1 and CDR2: SGDLS and YYNGEE. CDR3 in amino acids: CASKSVGTEAFF. The CDR3 DNA is TGTGCCAGCAAGTCCGTGGGAACTGAAGCTTTCTTT.